The present entry profiles one T cell receptor beta chain with its context. Its specificity is unknown. The data were taken from a study of high-grade serous ovarian cancer treatment subgroups. Study-wide context: Mean per sample: around 14,000 reads, some 7,500 unique TCR beta rearrangements.

V dropped 6 bases and J dropped 5; count of bases not matched to a gene: 9. The CDR3 contains 15 residues. Germline V gene lookup returns CDR1 MDHEN and CDR2 SYDVKM. Produced via immunoSEQ multiplex PCR; TCRdb's table is partial and in-frame only. The sample includes roughly 8,300 clones, 62% of them seen just once. Tumor tissue was taken before any definitive surgery or chemotherapy was given. General study points: Higher neoantigen levels went with greater TCR clonal relatedness. Tumors within one patient showed repertoire similarity of 0.11 to 0.79.

This receptor was obtained from a human donor with high-grade serous ovarian cancer. V usage is TRBV28 and J usage is TRBJ2-2, with TRBD1 identical over 7 bases. Sequencing was carried out using tumor tissue. This CDR3 reads CASRTLGTVTGELFF. The CDR3 region has the DNA TGTGCCAGCAGGACCCTGGGGACAGTTACCGGGGAGCTGTTTTTT.